This TCR beta chain was sequenced during a study of blood T cells in healthy people across ages. This clonotype came up a few times. A read error may account for a junction end that differs from germline. The CDR3 runs to 14 residues. Germline assignment: CDR1 SSHAT and CDR2 FNYEAQ (reference sequence). A second PCR, run for roughly 7 to 11 cycles, used a sample-barcoded 5' primer plus a J-beta primer mix. TCRdb independently ran MiXCR on the 5' RACE reads; one entry per CDR3 protein. The sample has about 1.8 million distinct CDR3 sequences; 40% to 55% are singletons. The source of this sequence is a woman between 40 and 55 years old in good health. The specimen was blood. The rearrangement links TRBV7-7 to TRBJ2-5; D remains ambiguous. The CDR3 DNA sequence: TGTGCTAGCAGCTTTACCCGTGCCCAAGAGACCCAGTACTTC. Its translation is CASSFTRAQETQYF.